A selection of T cell receptor beta chains follows, all from one sample in a study of identical twins. TCRdb reanalysed the 5' RACE reads using MiXCR and keeps one entry per CDR3 protein. The sample lists roughly 220,000 distinct CDR3 sequences; over 5% were seen once. These data were likewise used in another study, on T cells expressing NK-cell markers.

The sequencing input was CD8+ T cells sorted from blood. The receptor set was obtained from a woman between 18 and 29 years old in good health. Both conserved end residues are part of each CDR3. Each record gives: J gene, clone size, V gene, D gene, CDR3 DNA, CDR3 protein. The D gene is left open where the match is weak. The size of a clone is reported for some rows only, either as once, few or many, or as a class for expanded clones.

J: TRBJ1-1
size: many
V: TRBV5-6
D: .
DNA: TGTGCCAGCAGTAGTCTTGGGACTGAAGCTTTCTTT
CDR3: CASSSLGTEAFF

J: TRBJ2-1
size: few
V: TRBV29-1
D: TRBD1
DNA: TGCAGCTCACCAGGGGGAAATGAGCAGTTCTTC
CDR3: CSSPGGNEQFF

J: TRBJ2-1
size: .
V: TRBV14
D: TRBD2
DNA: TGTGCCAGCAGCCCTGGGACTAGCGGGGGTGAAAATGAGCAGTTCTTC
CDR3: CASSPGTSGGENEQFF

J: TRBJ2-1
size: few
V: TRBV12-3/TRBV12-4
D: TRBD2
DNA: TGTGCCAGCAGTGTCGGACTAGCGAATGAGCAGTTCTTC
CDR3: CASSVGLANEQFF

J: TRBJ2-3
size: few
V: TRBV6-5
D: .
DNA: TGTGCCAGCAGTTACGGGGCGGGAAGCACAGATACGCAGTATTTT
CDR3: CASSYGAGSTDTQYF

J: TRBJ2-1
size: .
V: TRBV6-1
D: TRBD2
DNA: TGTGCCAGCGGCGGGAGGGAGACTAGATTTGATGAGCAGTTCTTC
CDR3: CASGGRETRFDEQFF

J: TRBJ2-3
size: many
V: TRBV12-3/TRBV12-4
D: .
DNA: TGTGCCAGCAGCCGATCCAGGGGAGGCACAGATACGCAGTATTTT
CDR3: CASSRSRGGTDTQYF

J: TRBJ2-1
size: few
V: TRBV3-1
D: TRBD2
DNA: TGTGCCAGCAGCCAAGGGACTAGCGAAAACTACAATGAGCAGTTCTTC
CDR3: CASSQGTSENYNEQFF

J: TRBJ2-7
size: .
V: TRBV20-1
D: .
DNA: TGCAGTGCTAGAGATGGGCACGAGCAGTACTTC
CDR3: CSARDGHEQYF

J: TRBJ1-4
size: .
V: TRBV2
D: TRBD1
DNA: TGTGCCAGCAGTGAAAAGGGTTGGACAGGAGGTGGAGAAAATGAAAAACTGTTTTTT
CDR3: CASSEKGWTGGGENEKLFF

J: TRBJ2-7
size: few
V: TRBV5-6
D: .
DNA: TGTGCCAGCAGTTGGGACGGAGGGTACGAGCAGTACTTC
CDR3: CASSWDGGYEQYF

J: TRBJ1-2
size: many
V: TRBV28
D: TRBD1
DNA: TGTGCCAGCAGTTTGACAGGGAATGGGGACTATGGCTACACCTTC
CDR3: CASSLTGNGDYGYTF

J: TRBJ2-3
size: .
V: TRBV7-7
D: .
DNA: TGTGCTAGCAGCTCCCTGGGTGGCACAGATACGCAGTATTTT
CDR3: CASSSLGGTDTQYF

J: TRBJ2-1
size: few
V: TRBV6-1
D: .
DNA: TGTGCCAGCAGTGGATATTTTAGCCGGACCAATGAGCAGTTCTTC
CDR3: CASSGYFSRTNEQFF

J: TRBJ2-3
size: many
V: TRBV29-1
D: .
DNA: TGCAGCGTGACCCCGGCGCGCGGGGAAACAGATACGCAGTATTTT
CDR3: CSVTPARGETDTQYF

J: TRBJ2-7
size: many
V: TRBV7-5
D: .
DNA: .
CDR3: CISVPETGPDEQYF

J: TRBJ2-1
size: few
V: TRBV4-1
D: .
DNA: TGCGCCAGCAGCCAATACGTTTCTTCTGAGCAGTTCTTC
CDR3: CASSQYVSSEQFF

J: TRBJ1-2
size: many
V: TRBV5-1
D: .
DNA: TGCGCCAGCAGCTTGGATCCAGGGAACCCCTATGGCTACACCTTC
CDR3: CASSLDPGNPYGYTF

J: TRBJ2-3
size: many
V: TRBV15
D: .
DNA: TGTGCCACCACCGAGCCCACTAAAAACACAGATACGCAGTATTTT
CDR3: CATTEPTKNTDTQYF

J: TRBJ2-3
size: many
V: TRBV7-9
D: TRBD2
DNA: TGTGCCAGCAGCTTAGGTAGCGGGAGCACAGATACGCAGTATTTT
CDR3: CASSLGSGSTDTQYF

J: TRBJ2-1
size: many
V: TRBV20-1
D: .
DNA: TGCAGTGCTCCGTTAGGGCGTGGAACCTACAATGAGCAGTTCTTC
CDR3: CSAPLGRGTYNEQFF

J: TRBJ1-1
size: few
V: TRBV12-3/TRBV12-4
D: TRBD1
DNA: TGTGCCAGCACCTCAGCAGGGGGCGCGAGGACTGAAGCTTTCTTT
CDR3: CASTSAGGARTEAFF